The T cell receptor beta chain described here comes from a study of blood T cell repertoires in COVID-19. Study-level information: Sites across the United States, Italy and Spain contributed samples from acute and convalescent COVID-19. PBMCs, B-cell-depleted T cells, or T cells were the source of the cDNA or gDNA that made up the material.

Seattle patient enrollment occurred during active infection, with longitudinal follow-up thereafter. Clones were read by immunoSEQ multiplex PCR, and TCRdb kept only the in-frame ones, dropping some. Of 250,000 to 300,000 clones listed, approximately 88% were seen once; the top ten hold roughly 10%. CDR1 and CDR2 (germline): DFQATT, SNEGSKA (reference sequence). The CDR3 is 11 residues long. Trimming took 7 bases from V and 6 from J; bases not matched to a gene: 1. Sequencing used peripheral blood. This chain uses TRBV20-1 with TRBJ2-1, with 9 bases identical to TRBD2. The origin of this receptor is a woman aged 70-85 years with COVID-19, enrolled during active disease. The CDR3 coding sequence is TGCAGTGGGACTAGCGTCAATGAGCAGTTCTTC. Its protein product is CSGTSVNEQFF.